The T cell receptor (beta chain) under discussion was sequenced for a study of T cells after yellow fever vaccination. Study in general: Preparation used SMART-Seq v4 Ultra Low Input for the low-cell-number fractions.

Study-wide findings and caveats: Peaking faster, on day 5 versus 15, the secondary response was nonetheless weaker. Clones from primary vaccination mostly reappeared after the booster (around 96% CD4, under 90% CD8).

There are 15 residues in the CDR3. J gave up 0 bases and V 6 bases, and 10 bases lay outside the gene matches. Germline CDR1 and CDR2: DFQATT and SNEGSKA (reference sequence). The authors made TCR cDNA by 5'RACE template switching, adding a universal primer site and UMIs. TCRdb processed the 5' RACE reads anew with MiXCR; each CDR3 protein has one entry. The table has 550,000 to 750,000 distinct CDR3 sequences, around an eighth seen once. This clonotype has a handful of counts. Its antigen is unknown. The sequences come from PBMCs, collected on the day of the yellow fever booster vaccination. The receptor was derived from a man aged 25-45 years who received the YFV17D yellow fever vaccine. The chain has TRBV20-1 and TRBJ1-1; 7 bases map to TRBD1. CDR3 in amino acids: CSATAGTDMNTEAFF. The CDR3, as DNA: TGCAGTGCAACCGCCGGGACAGACATGAACACTGAAGCTTTCTTT.